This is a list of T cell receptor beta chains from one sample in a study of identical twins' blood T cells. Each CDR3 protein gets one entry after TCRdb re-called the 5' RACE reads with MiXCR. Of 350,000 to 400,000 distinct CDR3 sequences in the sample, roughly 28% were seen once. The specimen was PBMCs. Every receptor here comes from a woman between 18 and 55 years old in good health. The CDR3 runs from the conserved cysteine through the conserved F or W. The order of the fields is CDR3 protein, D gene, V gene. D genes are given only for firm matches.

CDR3aa: CASGSIEAFF; d_gene: NA; v_gene: TRBV6-5
CDR3aa: CSVEVDSNQPQHF; d_gene: NA; v_gene: TRBV29-1
CDR3aa: CASTPDRTEAFF; d_gene: NA; v_gene: TRBV2
CDR3aa: CASSSGQAGSQPRHF; d_gene: TRBD1; v_gene: TRBV7-2
CDR3aa: CSAKRGREMTEAFF; d_gene: NA; v_gene: TRBV20-1
CDR3aa: CSVEDYLTDTQYF; d_gene: NA; v_gene: TRBV29-1
CDR3aa: CAIRDGRDNEQFF; d_gene: NA; v_gene: TRBV10-3
CDR3aa: CASSEGGRGAKDNEQFF; d_gene: NA; v_gene: TRBV25-1
CDR3aa: CASAPEGTDYGYTF; d_gene: TRBD1; v_gene: TRBV27
CDR3aa: CASSLVHSPYNEQFF; d_gene: NA; v_gene: TRBV5-1
CDR3aa: CSVGNRVRAEYEQYF; d_gene: NA; v_gene: TRBV29-1
CDR3aa: CASSPSGEGYTF; d_gene: NA; v_gene: TRBV18
CDR3aa: CSARSGSGSGANEQFF; d_gene: TRBD2; v_gene: TRBV20-1
CDR3aa: CACSLQQDQPQHF; d_gene: NA; v_gene: TRBV2
CDR3aa: CASSQVSGQNQPQHF; d_gene: NA; v_gene: TRBV4-1
CDR3aa: CSVFLGELFF; d_gene: NA; v_gene: TRBV29-1
CDR3aa: CAWTLGLAGETQYF; d_gene: TRBD2; v_gene: TRBV30
CDR3aa: CASNPGGGTDTQYF; d_gene: NA; v_gene: TRBV2
CDR3aa: CASRRLTGPTEAFF; d_gene: NA; v_gene: TRBV27
CDR3aa: CANSLSGKAEAFF; d_gene: NA; v_gene: TRBV5-1
CDR3aa: CASSAQQGLGEKLFF; d_gene: NA; v_gene: TRBV7-2
CDR3aa: CASTGGTYGYTF; d_gene: NA; v_gene: TRBV12-3/TRBV12-4
CDR3aa: CASSAPPFDNEQFF; d_gene: NA; v_gene: TRBV2
CDR3aa: CASRKGQRYEQFF; d_gene: NA; v_gene: TRBV6-2/TRBV6-3
CDR3aa: CSVALRIEYF; d_gene: NA; v_gene: TRBV20-1
CDR3aa: CASSYQRSYPGELFF; d_gene: NA; v_gene: TRBV6-8
CDR3aa: CASSLLGTHGQFF; d_gene: NA; v_gene: TRBV5-1
CDR3aa: CASSFSVTGNTIYF; d_gene: NA; v_gene: TRBV7-9
CDR3aa: CASRDLEYTDTQYF; d_gene: NA; v_gene: TRBV5-1
CDR3aa: CSSSVGISYGYTF; d_gene: NA; v_gene: TRBV29-1
CDR3aa: CSARDELEGANNEKLFF; d_gene: TRBD1; v_gene: TRBV20-1
CDR3aa: CASSTVANTGELFF; d_gene: NA; v_gene: TRBV19